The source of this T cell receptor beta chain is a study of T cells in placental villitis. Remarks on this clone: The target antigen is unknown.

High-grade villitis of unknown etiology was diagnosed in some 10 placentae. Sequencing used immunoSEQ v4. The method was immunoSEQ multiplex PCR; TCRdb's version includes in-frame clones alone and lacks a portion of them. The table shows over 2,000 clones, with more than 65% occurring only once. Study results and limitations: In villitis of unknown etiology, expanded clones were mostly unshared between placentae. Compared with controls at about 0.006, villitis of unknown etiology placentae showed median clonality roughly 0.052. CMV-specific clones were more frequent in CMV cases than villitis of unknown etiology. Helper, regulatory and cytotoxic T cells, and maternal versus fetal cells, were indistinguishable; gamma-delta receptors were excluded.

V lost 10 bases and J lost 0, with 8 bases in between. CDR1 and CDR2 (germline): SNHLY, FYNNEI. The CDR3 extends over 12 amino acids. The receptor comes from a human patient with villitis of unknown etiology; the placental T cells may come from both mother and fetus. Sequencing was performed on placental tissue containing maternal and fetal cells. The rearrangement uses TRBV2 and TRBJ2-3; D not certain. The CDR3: CAIRLSTDTQYF. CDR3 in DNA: TGTGCCATCCGATTGAGCACAGATACGCAGTATTTT.